This T cell receptor (beta chain) was found in a study of shared clonotypes between healthy human individuals. The assay was carried out at the deep level. Libraries were prepared by immunoSEQ multiplex PCR; TCRdb keeps only in-frame clonotypes and omits some of them. The table includes about a million clones, around 77% detected once. All participating donors were Caucasian adults from Nashville, Tennessee. Per the germline V gene, CDR1 is SGHDT and CDR2 is YYEEEE. The V end lost 4 bases, the J end lost 0 bases, and 13 bases lay between the germline ends. This CDR3 comprises 15 residues. Material for sequencing was memory CD4+ T cells from PBMCs. Described subset: CD45RA-negative fraction. This sequence joins TRBV5-6 and TRBJ1-1; D possibly corresponds to TRBD1 (6 bases). This receptor was taken from a man younger than 35 in good health. Some clones in this sample may be carry-over from other donors' samples. CDR3 protein: CASSGGGGMNTEAFF. CDR3 nucleotides: TGTGCCAGCAGCGGCGGAGGGGGGATGAACACTGAAGCTTTCTTT.